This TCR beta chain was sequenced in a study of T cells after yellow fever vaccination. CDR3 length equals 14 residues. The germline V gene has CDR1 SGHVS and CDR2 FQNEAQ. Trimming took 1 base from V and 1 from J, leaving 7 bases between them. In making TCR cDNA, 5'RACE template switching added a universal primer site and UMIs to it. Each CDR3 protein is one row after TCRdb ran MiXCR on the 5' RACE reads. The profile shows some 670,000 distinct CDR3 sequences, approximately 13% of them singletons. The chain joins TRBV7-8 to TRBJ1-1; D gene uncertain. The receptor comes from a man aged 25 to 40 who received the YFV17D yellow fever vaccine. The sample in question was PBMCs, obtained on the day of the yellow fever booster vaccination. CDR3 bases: TGTGCCAGCAGCTTAGGTCGGAGGAACACTGAAGCTTTCTTT. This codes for CASSLGRRNTEAFF.